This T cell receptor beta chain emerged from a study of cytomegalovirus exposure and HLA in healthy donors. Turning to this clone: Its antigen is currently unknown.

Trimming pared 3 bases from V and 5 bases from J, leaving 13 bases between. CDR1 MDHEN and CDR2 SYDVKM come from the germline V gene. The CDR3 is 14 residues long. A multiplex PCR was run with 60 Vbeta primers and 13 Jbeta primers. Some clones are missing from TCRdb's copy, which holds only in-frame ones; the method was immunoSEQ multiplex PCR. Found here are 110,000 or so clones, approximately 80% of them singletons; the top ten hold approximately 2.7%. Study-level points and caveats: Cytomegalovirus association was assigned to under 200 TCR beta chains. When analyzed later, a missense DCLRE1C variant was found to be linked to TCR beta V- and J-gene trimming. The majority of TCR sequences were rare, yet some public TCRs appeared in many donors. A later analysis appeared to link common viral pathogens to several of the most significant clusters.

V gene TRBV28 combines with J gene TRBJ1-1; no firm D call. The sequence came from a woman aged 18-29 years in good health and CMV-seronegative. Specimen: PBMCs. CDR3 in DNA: TGTGCCAGCAGTTTCCACCCCGGAGGGACTGAAGCTTTCTTT. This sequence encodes CASSFHPGGTEAFF.